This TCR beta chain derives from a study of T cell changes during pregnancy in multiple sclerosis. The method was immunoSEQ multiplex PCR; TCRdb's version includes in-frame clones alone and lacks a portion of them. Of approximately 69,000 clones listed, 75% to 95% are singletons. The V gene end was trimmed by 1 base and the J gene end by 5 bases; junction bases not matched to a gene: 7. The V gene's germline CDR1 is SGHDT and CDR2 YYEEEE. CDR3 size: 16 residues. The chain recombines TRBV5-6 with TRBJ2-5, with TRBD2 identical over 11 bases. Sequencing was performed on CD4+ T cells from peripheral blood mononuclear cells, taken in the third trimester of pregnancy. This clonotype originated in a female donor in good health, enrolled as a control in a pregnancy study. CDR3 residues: CASSLRLAGGSETQYF. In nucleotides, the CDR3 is TGTGCCAGCAGCTTGCGGCTAGCGGGGGGATCGGAGACCCAGTACTTC.